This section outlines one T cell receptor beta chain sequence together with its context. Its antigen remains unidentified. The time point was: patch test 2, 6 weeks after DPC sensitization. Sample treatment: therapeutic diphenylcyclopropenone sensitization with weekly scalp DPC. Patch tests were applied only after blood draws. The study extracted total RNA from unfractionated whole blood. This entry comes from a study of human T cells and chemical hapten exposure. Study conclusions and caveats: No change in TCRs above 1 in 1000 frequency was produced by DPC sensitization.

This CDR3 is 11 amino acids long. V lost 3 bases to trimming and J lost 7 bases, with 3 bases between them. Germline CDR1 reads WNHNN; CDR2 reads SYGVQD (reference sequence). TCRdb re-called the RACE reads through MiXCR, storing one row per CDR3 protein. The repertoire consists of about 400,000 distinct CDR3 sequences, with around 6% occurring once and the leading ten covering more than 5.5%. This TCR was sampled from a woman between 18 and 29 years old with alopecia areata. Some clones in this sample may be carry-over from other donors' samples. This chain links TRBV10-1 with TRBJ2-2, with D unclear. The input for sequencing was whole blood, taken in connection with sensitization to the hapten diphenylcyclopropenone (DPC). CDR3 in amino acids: CASSDGGELFF. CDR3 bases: TGCGCCAGCAGTGACGGCGGGGAGCTGTTTTTT.